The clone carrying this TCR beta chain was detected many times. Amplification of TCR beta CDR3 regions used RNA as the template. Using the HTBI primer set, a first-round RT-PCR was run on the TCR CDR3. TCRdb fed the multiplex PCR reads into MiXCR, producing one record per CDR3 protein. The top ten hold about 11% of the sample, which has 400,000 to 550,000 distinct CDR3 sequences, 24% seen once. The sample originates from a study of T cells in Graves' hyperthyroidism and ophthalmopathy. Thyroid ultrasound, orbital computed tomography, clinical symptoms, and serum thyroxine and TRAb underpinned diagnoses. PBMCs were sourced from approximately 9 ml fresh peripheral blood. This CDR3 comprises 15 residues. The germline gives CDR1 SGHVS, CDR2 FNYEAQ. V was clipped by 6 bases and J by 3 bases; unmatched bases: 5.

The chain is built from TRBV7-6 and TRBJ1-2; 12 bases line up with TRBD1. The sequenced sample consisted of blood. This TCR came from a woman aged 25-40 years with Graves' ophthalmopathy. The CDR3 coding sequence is TGTGCCAGCAGTAAGGGGACAGGGGGCGACTATGGCTACACCTTC. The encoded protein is CASSKGTGGDYGYTF.